In this sample, the clone carrying this T cell receptor (beta chain) turned up many times. What it binds is unknown. RNA transcripts were the template for amplifying TCR beta CDR3 regions. The HTBI primer set drove a first-round RT-PCR of the TCR CDR3. TCRdb processed the multiplex PCR reads anew with MiXCR; each CDR3 protein has one entry. There are 300,000 to 350,000 distinct CDR3 sequences in the sample; 16% occur only once, and around 34% lies in the top ten. These data come from a study of T cells in Graves' hyperthyroidism and ophthalmopathy. Stable Graves' hyperthyroidism denoted no ophthalmopathy progression over 18 months. Out of 10 ml of fresh peripheral blood came the PBMCs. Study-wide results and limits: In the blood, most expanded thyroid clonotypes above 0.001 appeared as well. Median prediction lead before ophthalmopathy onset was 6.5 months with the model.

V lost 4 bases and J lost 4, with 14 bases in between. This CDR3 has 14 amino acids. Germline lookup yields CDR1 SGDLS and CDR2 YYNGEE. The sequencing sample was made of blood. The receptor was derived from a man aged 30 to 39 with Graves' hyperthyroidism. The V gene is TRBV9, the J gene TRBJ1-1; the D gene is possibly TRBD1 (6 bases). The CDR3, as DNA: TGTGCCAGCAGCTTTGAGGGGGAGGGCACTGAAGCTTTCTTT. It translates to CASSFEGEGTEAFF.